This is a list of T cell receptor beta chains from one sample in a study of graft-versus-host responses after intestinal transplantation. Assay: immunoSEQ multiplex PCR; the TCRdb copy retains only in-frame clones and omits some. The sample has roughly 13,000 clones, approximately 85% seen once. This sample comprised PBMCs, obtained after intestinal transplantation. All receptors come from a human patient who received an intestinal transplant, so some T cells may come from the graft donor. Each CDR3 is given with its conserved first and last residue. The D gene is left open where the match is weak. Some rows have no size entry. The others give once, few or many, or a class for an expanded clone.

>TRBV6-1|.|TRBJ2-7|TRBD1
CASSEYRTGRYEQYF
TGTGCCAGCAGTGAATATAGGACAGGGCGCTACGAGCAGTACTTC
>TRBV30|.|TRBJ1-6|.
CAWSVGGEGLNSPLHF
TGTGCCTGGAGTGTAGGGGGGGAAGGGCTGAATTCACCCCTCCACTTT
>TRBV10-3|.|TRBJ2-7|.
CAIRGEGPGRSSYEQYF
TGTGCCATCAGGGGAGAGGGCCCGGGACGCTCGTCCTACGAGCAGTACTTC
>TRBV5-1|.|TRBJ2-3|TRBD2
CASSLPASGRTDTQYF
TGCGCCAGCAGCTTGCCAGCTAGCGGGAGGACAGATACGCAGTATTTT
>TRBV5-6|.|TRBJ2-1|TRBD2
CASSFPFSGSVREQFF
TGTGCCAGCAGCTTCCCCTTTAGCGGGAGTGTTCGCGAGCAGTTCTTC
>TRBV27|.|TRBJ2-7|TRBD1
CASSPPGQPREQYF
TGTGCCAGCAGTCCCCCGGGACAGCCTCGGGAGCAGTACTTC
>TRBV6-5|.|TRBJ1-1|TRBD1
CASSYSSVTGGSEAFF
TGTGCCAGCAGTTACTCCAGCGTCACAGGGGGTTCTGAAGCTTTCTTT
>TRBV10-3|.|TRBJ2-1|TRBD2
CAISDLAVQFF
TGTGCCATCAGTGACCTAGCGGTACAGTTCTTC
>TRBV30|.|TRBJ2-1|TRBD2
CASSGSYNEQFF
TGTGCCTCGAGCGGGAGCTACAATGAGCAGTTCTTC
>TRBV30|.|TRBJ2-6|TRBD2
CARGEAGANVLTF
TGTGCCCGGGGGGAGGCTGGGGCCAACGTCCTGACTTTC
>TRBV28|once|TRBJ2-1|.
CASSFTEQFF
TGTGCCAGCAGTTTTACAGAGCAGTTCTTC
>TRBV4-2|.|TRBJ2-2|.
CASSQEGGPNTGELFF
TGTGCCAGCAGCCAAGAAGGGGGTCCGAACACCGGGGAGCTGTTTTTT
>TRBV9|.|TRBJ2-1|.
CASSIRRGGDNEQFF
TGTGCCAGCAGCATTCGGAGAGGGGGAGACAATGAGCAGTTCTTC
>TRBV9|.|TRBJ2-2|TRBD2
CASSEGTSGSGELFF
TGTGCCAGCAGCGAAGGGACTAGCGGGAGTGGGGAGCTGTTTTTT
>TRBV7-3|.|TRBJ1-1|.
CASSLLPSGSQEAFF
TGTGCCAGCAGCCTCCTCCCGTCCGGGAGCCAAGAAGCTTTCTTT
>TRBV6-4|.|TRBJ2-3|TRBD1
CASSDSTGGGTDTQYF
TGTGCCAGCAGTGACTCGACAGGGGGCGGCACAGATACGCAGTATTTT
>TRBV7-9|.|TRBJ1-4|.
CASSFLGAGANEKLFF
TGTGCCAGCAGCTTCCTTGGGGCAGGGGCTAATGAAAAACTGTTTTTT
>TRBV18|once|TRBJ2-7|TRBD1
CASSPLGQGAGEQYF
TGTGCCAGCTCCCCGCTCGGGCAGGGGGCCGGCGAGCAGTACTTC
>TRBV19|once|TRBJ2-7|.
CASSIRLVYEQYF
TGTGCCAGTAGTATCAGGCTGGTCTACGAGCAGTACTTC
>TRBV2|.|TRBJ2-7|.
CASRSYEQYF
TGTGCCAGCAGGAGCTACGAGCAGTACTTC
>TRBV6-1|few|TRBJ1-2|TRBD1
CASSEWGQGTRGYTF
TGTGCCAGCAGTGAATGGGGACAGGGAACGAGGGGCTACACCTTC
>TRBV28|.|TRBJ2-7|TRBD1
CASRGQGLYEQYF
TGTGCCAGCAGGGGACAGGGTTTATACGAGCAGTACTTC
>TRBV4-1|.|TRBJ2-5|TRBD1
CASSQPGGSVETQYF
TGCGCCAGCAGCCAACCAGGGGGAAGTGTGGAGACCCAGTACTTC
>TRBV15|few|TRBJ2-2|.
CATSLRVAGELFF
TGTGCCACCAGCCTCCGGGTCGCCGGGGAGCTGTTTTTT
>TRBV5-6|.|TRBJ1-5|.
CASSLGWDGGPQHF
TGTGCCAGCAGCTTGGGGTGGGACGGCGGGCCCCAGCATTTT
>TRBV11-2|.|TRBJ2-3|TRBD1
CASLRTGSVTDTQYF
TGTGCCAGCCTGAGGACAGGGAGTGTGACAGATACGCAGTATTTT
>TRBV28|.|TRBJ1-6|.
CASSLFRQYNSPLHF
TGTGCCAGCAGTTTATTCCGCCAATATAATTCACCCCTCCACTTT
>TRBV7-6|.|TRBJ1-4|.
CASSDGRSETVF
TGTGCCAGCAGCGACGGACGGAGTGAAACTGTTTTT
>TRBV7-8|.|TRBJ1-1|TRBD1
CASSLAGQGLSEAFF
TGTGCCAGCAGCTTAGCGGGACAGGGGTTGTCTGAAGCTTTCTTT
>TRBV6-4|.|TRBJ2-3|TRBD2
CASSDSSGGGTDTQYF
TGTGCCAGCAGTGACTCTAGCGGGGGGGGCACAGATACGCAGTATTTT
>TRBV28|.|TRBJ2-7|.
CASSTWAHEQYF
TGTGCCAGCAGTACGTGGGCCCACGAGCAGTACTTC
>TRBV7-3|.|TRBJ2-2|.
CASSSQGVANTGELFF
TGTGCCAGCAGCTCCCAAGGGGTGGCGAACACCGGGGAGCTGTTTTTT
>TRBV19|.|TRBJ2-6|TRBD2
CASSPRGAGANVLTF
TGTGCCAGTAGCCCACGGGGGGCTGGGGCCAACGTCCTGACTTTC
>TRBV5-6|.|TRBJ2-2|.
CASSLSVGELFF
TGTGCCAGCAGCTTAAGTGTCGGGGAGCTGTTTTTT
>TRBV9|.|TRBJ2-3|TRBD2
CASSVESSSGRAGRSTDTQYF
TGTGCCAGCAGCGTAGAGTCGTCTAGCGGGAGGGCCGGGCGGTCGACAGATACGCAGTATTTT
>TRBV23-1|.|TRBJ1-6|.
CASSQYGDPGTTYNSPLHF
TGCGCCAGCAGTCAATACGGGGATCCCGGGACAACTTATAATTCACCCCTCCACTTT
>TRBV7-6|.|TRBJ2-7|.
CASSSHYEQYF
TGTGCCAGCAGCTCCCACTACGAGCAGTACTTC
>TRBV28|.|TRBJ1-4|.
CASSPPTAWGEKLFF
TGTGCCAGCAGCCCCCCGACAGCCTGGGGTGAAAAACTGTTTTTT